The rows below give T cell receptor beta chains drawn from one sample of a study of CD8 T cells in ankylosing spondylitis. TCRdb re-called the 5' RACE reads with MiXCR, one entry per CDR3 protein. In the table there are about 510,000 distinct CDR3 sequences, about 5.7% of which are singletons. What was sequenced was blood, either unsorted or a sorted T cell fraction (not recorded which). These receptors originate from a male donor with ankylosing spondylitis. CDR3s include the opening cysteine and the closing phenylalanine or tryptophan. The D gene is left open where the match is weak. Some rows have no size entry. The others give once, few or many, or a class for an expanded clone.

d_call,v_call,j_call,clone_size,cdr3_nt,cdr3_aa
TRBD1,TRBV4-1,TRBJ2-6,many,TGCGCCAGCAGCATTTCCCGGACAGGGCTACTCTCTGGGGCCAACGTCCTGACTTTC,CASSISRTGLLSGANVLTF
NA,TRBV7-9,TRBJ2-4,many,TGTGCCAGCAGCCTACCTGACGAAAACATTCAGTACTTC,CASSLPDENIQYF
NA,TRBV9,TRBJ2-3,NA,TGTGCCTCGAGGGGGGGGGCCGCGGATACGCAGTATTTT,CASRGGAADTQYF
TRBD1,TRBV29-1,TRBJ1-1,many,TGCAGCGTTCTTACTCCCGGGACAGAGGCACCTGAAGCTTTCTTT,CSVLTPGTEAPEAFF
NA,TRBV6-2/TRBV6-3,TRBJ1-5,many,TGTGCCAGTACTTTCACAGGGAATCAGCCCCAGCATTTT,CASTFTGNQPQHF
NA,TRBV2,TRBJ1-1,few,TGTGCCAGCAGCGACAGGCTAGCCACTGAAGCTTTCTTT,CASSDRLATEAFF
TRBD1,TRBV6-5,TRBJ2-7,many,TGTGCCAGCAGTTACCCTTGGACAGGAAACTCCTACGAGCAGTACTTC,CASSYPWTGNSYEQYF
NA,TRBV29-1,TRBJ2-5,few,TGCAGCGTTGTACGACACCTCCAAGAGACCCAGTACTTC,CSVVRHLQETQYF
TRBD1,TRBV20-1,TRBJ2-5,many,TGCAGTGCTAGAGATCAGGGCAGGGGGCTTGAGACCCAGTACTTC,CSARDQGRGLETQYF
NA,TRBV20-1,TRBJ2-5,many,TGCAGTGCTAGATTCGGGGGCCAAGAGACCCAGTACTTC,CSARFGGQETQYF
NA,TRBV28,TRBJ2-2,many,TGTGCCAGCAGTTTAGACACCGGGGAGCTGTTTTTT,CASSLDTGELFF
NA,TRBV5-1,TRBJ1-5,many,TGCGCCAGCAGCAACGGACAGAGCAATCAGCCCCAGCATTTT,CASSNGQSNQPQHF
TRBD1,TRBV20-1,TRBJ2-7,many,TGCAGTGCTCCGGGACAGGGTTACGAGCAGTACTTC,CSAPGQGYEQYF
TRBD1,TRBV10-3,TRBJ1-2,NA,TGTGCCATCAGCCCGGGGACAGGGACCTATGGCTACACCTTC,CAISPGTGTYGYTF
TRBD2,TRBV12-3/TRBV12-4,TRBJ2-1,many,TGTGCCAGCAGTCCCGGGGCGGTGTCTAGCGGCCACCTTTACCCGGAGTTCTTC,CASSPGAVSSGHLYPEFF
NA,TRBV7-9,TRBJ1-2,many,TGTGCCAGCAGTCAAGGCAGGGCTTCTAACTATGGCTACACCTTC,CASSQGRASNYGYTF
TRBD1,TRBV18,TRBJ2-1,few,TGTGCCAGCTCACCAAGGCCCGGACAGGCATCCTACAATGAGCAGTTCTTC,CASSPRPGQASYNEQFF
NA,TRBV11-3,TRBJ2-4,many,TGTGCCAGCAGCCGAGTAACAGGGATGGAAAACATTCAGTACTTC,CASSRVTGMENIQYF
TRBD2,TRBV27,TRBJ2-1,few,TGTGCCAGCAGTCATGGACTAGCGGGCTACAATGAGCAGTTCTTC,CASSHGLAGYNEQFF
NA,TRBV29-1,TRBJ2-1,many,TGCAGCGTTGAAGTGTTGGGGCTAGCCGGGTATGAGCAGTTCTTC,CSVEVLGLAGYEQFF
NA,TRBV7-2,TRBJ2-1,NA,TGTGCCAGCAGCTGGCGAGATGCCAATGAGCAGTTCTTC,CASSWRDANEQFF
NA,TRBV10-3,TRBJ1-2,many,TGTGCCATCAGTGAGTCTCCGGGGGGGCCGCTAAACTATGGCTACACCTTC,CAISESPGGPLNYGYTF
NA,TRBV4-1,TRBJ1-1,many,TGCGCCAGCAGCCTTCCACAGGGGAACACTGAAGCTTTCTTT,CASSLPQGNTEAFF
NA,TRBV5-1,TRBJ2-7,many,TGCGCCAGCAGCTTCGGACAGGAGGGCTACGAGCAGTACTTC,CASSFGQEGYEQYF
NA,TRBV4-3,TRBJ1-2,many,TGCGCCAGCAGCCAACACAATTATGGCTACACCTTC,CASSQHNYGYTF
TRBD1,TRBV7-9,TRBJ2-7,NA,TGTGCCAGCAGCTTAGCTCGGACAGGGGAGGACTCCTACGAGCAGTACTTC,CASSLARTGEDSYEQYF
NA,TRBV7-6,TRBJ2-7,many,TGTGCCAGCAGCGAGCGAGGGGGGGACTCCTACGAGCAGTACTTC,CASSERGGDSYEQYF
TRBD1,TRBV20-1,TRBJ2-7,many,TGCAGTGCTAGGGGCAGGGGGATTTACGAGCAGTACTTC,CSARGRGIYEQYF
NA,TRBV12-3/TRBV12-4,TRBJ2-2,many,TGTGCCAGCACTTTGGGGACAACCACCGGGGAGCTGTTTTTT,CASTLGTTTGELFF
TRBD1,TRBV6-2/TRBV6-3,TRBJ2-3,few,TGTGCCAGCAGTCCTCAGACAGGGAGATCCACAGATACGCAGTATTTT,CASSPQTGRSTDTQYF
NA,TRBV20-1,TRBJ2-1,few,TGCAGGGGGACCGGGAGCAACGACGACAATGAGCAGTTCTTC,CRGTGSNDDNEQFF
NA,TRBV5-1,TRBJ2-3,many,TGCGCCAGCAGGGCGGGGCAAGCGCGAAATACGCAGTATTTT,CASRAGQARNTQYF
TRBD2,TRBV11-2,TRBJ2-2,few,TGTGCCAGCAGCTTAGAAAGAGCGGGAGTGAACACCGGGGAGCTGTTTTTT,CASSLERAGVNTGELFF